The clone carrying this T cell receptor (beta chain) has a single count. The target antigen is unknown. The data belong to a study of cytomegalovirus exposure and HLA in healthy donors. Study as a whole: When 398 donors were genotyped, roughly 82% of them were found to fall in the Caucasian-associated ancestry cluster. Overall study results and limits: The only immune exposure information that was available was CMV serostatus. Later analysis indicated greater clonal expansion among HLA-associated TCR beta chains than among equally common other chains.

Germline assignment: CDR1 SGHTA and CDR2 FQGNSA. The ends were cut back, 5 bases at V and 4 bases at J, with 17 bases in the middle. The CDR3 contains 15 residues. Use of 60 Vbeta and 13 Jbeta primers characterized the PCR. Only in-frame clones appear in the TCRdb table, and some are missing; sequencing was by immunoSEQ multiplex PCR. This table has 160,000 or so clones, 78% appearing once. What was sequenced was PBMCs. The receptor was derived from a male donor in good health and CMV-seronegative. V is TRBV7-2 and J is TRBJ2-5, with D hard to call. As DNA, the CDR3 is TGTGCCAGCAGCCTAAACCCCCTAATCACAGAGACCCAGTACTTC. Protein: CASSLNPLITETQYF.